These T cell receptor beta chains were read from a single sample in a study of cytomegalovirus exposure and HLA in healthy donors. Using immunoSEQ multiplex PCR, the repertoire was profiled, and TCRdb retains in-frame clones only, with some absent. Of approximately 200,000 clones listed, about nine tenths are singletons. Sequencing was performed on PBMCs. The receptors were gathered from a woman in her late teens or twenties in good health and CMV-seronegative. Each CDR3 is given with its conserved first and last residue. Fields, in order: V gene, D gene, clone size, J gene, CDR3 DNA, CDR3 protein. The D gene is left open where the match is weak. Size tells how often a clone was seen (once, few, many) or the class of an expanded clone, and some rows leave it out.

V: TRBV30; D: -; size: -; J: TRBJ2-5; DNA: TGTGCCTGGAGTGGGGGCCTTATGAGGGAGACCCAGTACTTC; CDR3: CAWSGGLMRETQYF
V: TRBV6-5; D: -; size: -; J: TRBJ1-5; DNA: TGTGCCAGCAGTTCAGACAGATTCAGCAATCAGCCCCAGCATTTT; CDR3: CASSSDRFSNQPQHF
V: TRBV5-1; D: TRBD1; size: -; J: TRBJ2-5; DNA: TGCGCCAGCAGCTTGGTTCGGACAGGGGAAGAGACCCAGTACTTC; CDR3: CASSLVRTGEETQYF
V: TRBV19; D: TRBD2; size: -; J: TRBJ2-1; DNA: TGTGCCAGTATAGGGAGCGGGAGGGCCTTAGGGGACAATGAGCAGTTCTTC; CDR3: CASIGSGRALGDNEQFF
V: TRBV5-4; D: -; size: -; J: TRBJ1-5; DNA: TGTGCCAGCAGCAAGGACATGGATCAGCCCCAGCATTTT; CDR3: CASSKDMDQPQHF
V: TRBV11-2; D: TRBD2; size: -; J: TRBJ2-1; DNA: TGTGCCAGCAGCTTAGAGCCAGCGGGAGTGTCCTACAATGAGCAGTTCTTC; CDR3: CASSLEPAGVSYNEQFF
V: TRBV5-8; D: -; size: -; J: TRBJ2-7; DNA: TGTGCCTTGGGGAACAGGTGGGTTCTCCACGAGCAGTACTTC; CDR3: CALGNRWVLHEQYF
V: TRBV9; D: -; size: -; J: TRBJ1-1; DNA: TGTGCCAGCAGCGTTGAGGGGAACACTGAAGCTTTCTTT; CDR3: CASSVEGNTEAFF
V: TRBV9; D: TRBD2; size: -; J: TRBJ2-1; DNA: TGTGCCAGCAGCACAGGGACTAGCGTCTACAATGAGCAGTTCTTC; CDR3: CASSTGTSVYNEQFF
V: TRBV5-4; D: -; size: -; J: TRBJ1-3; DNA: TGTGCCAGCAGCTTGCTGGGGAGTACATCTGGAAACACCATATATTTT; CDR3: CASSLLGSTSGNTIYF
V: TRBV5-4; D: -; size: once; J: TRBJ1-3; DNA: TGTGCCAGCAGCCCCTTGCGGGGGGCGGGTGGAAACACCATATATTTT; CDR3: CASSPLRGAGGNTIYF
V: TRBV7-9; D: -; size: -; J: TRBJ2-1; DNA: TGTGCCAGCAGGTCGGGATTCTTCTCACATGAGCAGTTCTTC; CDR3: CASRSGFFSHEQFF
V: TRBV7-8; D: -; size: -; J: TRBJ2-1; DNA: TGTGCCAGCAGCTTAGTACGGAGCTCCTACAATGAGCAGTTCTTC; CDR3: CASSLVRSSYNEQFF
V: TRBV30; D: -; size: once; J: TRBJ1-2; DNA: TGTGCCTGGAGTGAGACAGGAACGAGTGGCTACACCTTC; CDR3: CAWSETGTSGYTF
V: TRBV27; D: TRBD2; size: -; J: TRBJ2-1; DNA: TGTGCGTGCGGGCTAGCGGGAGCATATGAGCAGTTCTTC; CDR3: CACGLAGAYEQFF
V: TRBV28; D: TRBD2; size: once; J: TRBJ2-2; DNA: TGTGCCAGCAGTTTAATTTTGGGACTAGTGTTTTGGGATGACACCGGGGAGCTGTTTTTT; CDR3: CASSLILGLVFWDDTGELFF
V: TRBV30; D: -; size: -; J: TRBJ2-5; DNA: TGTGCCTGGAGGCCCGGTAGGGAGGTGCAAGAGACCCAGTACTTC; CDR3: CAWRPGREVQETQYF
V: TRBV7-3; D: -; size: -; J: TRBJ2-3; DNA: TGTGCCAGCAGCTTAAGCGGGTCGAGCACAGATACGCAGTATTTT; CDR3: CASSLSGSSTDTQYF
V: TRBV11-3; D: TRBD1; size: -; J: TRBJ2-7; DNA: TGTGCCAGCAGCTTAGGACGGGACAGGGGGTACGAGCAGTACTTC; CDR3: CASSLGRDRGYEQYF
V: TRBV30; D: -; size: -; J: TRBJ2-3; DNA: TGTGCCTGGAGGCTCGACTCGTTCACAGATACGCAGTATTTT; CDR3: CAWRLDSFTDTQYF
V: TRBV7-2; D: TRBD1; size: -; J: TRBJ2-7; DNA: TGTGCCAGCAGCCAATCAGGGGGCTACACTTCCTACGAGCAGTACTTC; CDR3: CASSQSGGYTSYEQYF
V: TRBV30; D: -; size: -; J: TRBJ1-2; DNA: TGTGCCTGGAGTGTACATGCGGATAACTATGGCTACACCTTC; CDR3: CAWSVHADNYGYTF
V: TRBV5-1; D: TRBD1; size: -; J: TRBJ2-2; DNA: TGCGCCAGCAGCCCCCCGGACAGGGGGGTCACCGGGGAGCTGTTTTTT; CDR3: CASSPPDRGVTGELFF
V: TRBV30; D: -; size: -; J: TRBJ1-5; DNA: TGTGCCTGGACAGGGGGCAATCAGCCCCAGCATTTT; CDR3: CAWTGGNQPQHF
V: TRBV18; D: -; size: -; J: TRBJ1-2; DNA: TGTGCCAGCTCACCAGGCGGCAGACCTAACTATGGCTACACCTTC; CDR3: CASSPGGRPNYGYTF
V: TRBV28; D: -; size: -; J: TRBJ2-7; DNA: TGTGCCAGCAGCGCTAGAGAGCAGTACTTC; CDR3: CASSAREQYF
V: TRBV11-2; D: TRBD2; size: -; J: TRBJ2-1; DNA: TGTGCCAGCAGGTCCGGGACTAGCGGGAGGTATCATGAGCAGTTCTTC; CDR3: CASRSGTSGRYHEQFF
V: TRBV19; D: TRBD1; size: -; J: TRBJ1-5; DNA: TGTGCCAGTAGTCCCAGGGGGCCGGCTCAGCCCCAGCATTTT; CDR3: CASSPRGPAQPQHF
V: TRBV6-5; D: -; size: -; J: TRBJ2-7; DNA: TGTGCCAGCGGTACTAGTGACGAGCAGTACTTC; CDR3: CASGTSDEQYF
V: TRBV9; D: TRBD1; size: -; J: TRBJ1-1; DNA: TGTGCCAGCAGCGAACGGACAGGGGAGGCTTTCTTT; CDR3: CASSERTGEAFF
V: TRBV6-4; D: -; size: -; J: TRBJ2-3; DNA: TGTGCCAGCAGTGAAGCGGATGCGCCGACAGATACGCAGTATTTT; CDR3: CASSEADAPTDTQYF
V: TRBV7-9; D: -; size: -; J: TRBJ1-2; DNA: TGTGCCAGCAGCTTAACGCTAGGAGGACAGAACTATGGCTACACCTTC; CDR3: CASSLTLGGQNYGYTF
V: TRBV18; D: -; size: -; J: TRBJ2-5; DNA: TGTGCCAGCTCCCCTCTTCACTCAACTAAAGAGACCCAGTACTTC; CDR3: CASSPLHSTKETQYF
V: TRBV4-1; D: -; size: -; J: TRBJ1-5; DNA: TGCGCCAGCAGCCCGCGGCAGTGGGGGCGGGCGCAGCCCCAGCATTTT; CDR3: CASSPRQWGRAQPQHF
V: TRBV2; D: -; size: few; J: TRBJ1-2; DNA: TGTGCCAGCAGGGGAGGAGACTATGGCTACACCTTC; CDR3: CASRGGDYGYTF
V: TRBV20-1; D: -; size: -; J: TRBJ1-3; DNA: TGCAGTGCTACCCCGGAGGGCCCTCTCTATTTT; CDR3: CSATPEGPLYF
V: TRBV18; D: TRBD1; size: -; J: TRBJ1-2; DNA: TGTGCCAGCTCAGCGACAGGGGGCCATGATGGCTACACCTTC; CDR3: CASSATGGHDGYTF
V: TRBV30; D: -; size: -; J: TRBJ1-3; DNA: TGTGCCTGGAGTCTTGTAAACACCATATATTTT; CDR3: CAWSLVNTIYF
V: TRBV27; D: TRBD2; size: -; J: TRBJ2-1; DNA: TGTGCCAGCAGTAGGCCTAGCGGGAGCATTGAGCAGTTCTTC; CDR3: CASSRPSGSIEQFF
V: TRBV10-3; D: TRBD2; size: -; J: TRBJ2-7; DNA: TGTGCCTCCGGGACTAGCGGGAGGGAGCAGTACTTC; CDR3: CASGTSGREQYF
V: TRBV4-1; D: TRBD2; size: once; J: TRBJ2-3; DNA: TGCGCCAGCAGCCACCTTAAAGCGGGAGCCTTAGGGGATACGCAGTATTTT; CDR3: CASSHLKAGALGDTQYF
V: TRBV5-1; D: -; size: -; J: TRBJ2-1; DNA: TGCGCCAGCAGCTTGGCCGATAGATCTAGCAATGAGCAGTTCTTC; CDR3: CASSLADRSSNEQFF
V: TRBV7-7; D: TRBD2; size: few; J: TRBJ2-2; DNA: TGTGCTAGCAGCTTAGTTAGCGGGAGCCGCGCCGGGGAGCTGTTTTTT; CDR3: CASSLVSGSRAGELFF
V: TRBV6-1; D: TRBD1; size: -; J: TRBJ2-7; DNA: TGTGCCAGCATTAGTAGGGGACAGGGATCCTACGAGCAGTACTTC; CDR3: CASISRGQGSYEQYF
V: TRBV6-1; D: -; size: -; J: TRBJ1-2; DNA: TGTGCCAGCAGTGAAGCGGTAGAGGGCAGCTTCTTTGTCTATGGCTACACCTTC; CDR3: CASSEAVEGSFFVYGYTF
V: TRBV2; D: -; size: -; J: TRBJ2-3; DNA: TGTGCCAGCAGTCAAAACAGGGATCCCAGGGATACGCAGTATTTT; CDR3: CASSQNRDPRDTQYF
V: TRBV9; D: TRBD2; size: once; J: TRBJ2-1; DNA: TGTGCCAGCAGCGTAATTCCCGGGACTACCGCCTACAATGAGCAGTTCTTC; CDR3: CASSVIPGTTAYNEQFF
V: TRBV27; D: -; size: -; J: TRBJ1-2; DNA: TGTGCCAGCAGATGGGGGCTCAACTATGGCTACACCTTC; CDR3: CASRWGLNYGYTF
V: TRBV28; D: -; size: -; J: TRBJ2-7; DNA: TGTGCCACCGGGACTCCTGGTACCTACGAGCAGTACTTC; CDR3: CATGTPGTYEQYF
V: TRBV29-1; D: TRBD2; size: -; J: TRBJ2-1; DNA: TGCAGCGTTGACGCCCAGCGGGAGATAAATGAGCAGTTCTTC; CDR3: CSVDAQREINEQFF
V: TRBV10-3; D: -; size: -; J: TRBJ2-7; DNA: TGTGCCATCAGTGTGCGGCAGAACTACGAGCAGTACTTC; CDR3: CAISVRQNYEQYF
V: TRBV5-4; D: TRBD1; size: once; J: TRBJ2-7; DNA: TGTGCCAGCAGCTCTAAATTACAGGGGGGCGAGCAGTACTTC; CDR3: CASSSKLQGGEQYF
V: TRBV5-1; D: -; size: -; J: TRBJ1-2; DNA: TGCGCCAGCAGCTTGGAGACAGGTCTTGGCTACACCTTC; CDR3: CASSLETGLGYTF
V: TRBV6-5; D: TRBD1; size: -; J: TRBJ1-2; DNA: TGTGCCAGCAGTCCCACAGGGGCGATGAGCTACACCTTC; CDR3: CASSPTGAMSYTF
V: TRBV27; D: TRBD1; size: -; J: TRBJ1-4; DNA: TGTGCCAGCAGTTTATCACGCAAGATAACGGAGGGGGCTGGTGAAAAACTGTTTTTT; CDR3: CASSLSRKITEGAGEKLFF
V: TRBV5-1; D: TRBD2; size: -; J: TRBJ2-1; DNA: TGCGCCAGCAGCTGGCACGGGACTAGCGGCGTCAATGAGCAGTTCTTC; CDR3: CASSWHGTSGVNEQFF
V: TRBV19; D: -; size: -; J: TRBJ1-4; DNA: TGTGCCAGTACCGTGGACAGTACGAATGAAAAACTGTTTTTT; CDR3: CASTVDSTNEKLFF
V: TRBV7-8; D: -; size: -; J: TRBJ1-2; DNA: TGTGCCAGCAGCTCCCACAGTGACACCTATGGCTACACCTTC; CDR3: CASSSHSDTYGYTF
V: TRBV7-6; D: -; size: -; J: TRBJ2-3; DNA: TGTGCCAGCAGCCCTGAGGGCGGAAGATCAGATACGCAGTATTTT; CDR3: CASSPEGGRSDTQYF
V: TRBV4-1; D: TRBD2; size: -; J: TRBJ2-2; DNA: TGCGCCAGCAGCCTCCGGACTAGCGGGGACCCCGCCGGGGAGCTGTTTTTT; CDR3: CASSLRTSGDPAGELFF